This TCR beta chain stems from a study of T cells in Graves' hyperthyroidism and ophthalmopathy. Study-level background: Blood from the periphery was taken at initial diagnosis, before any treatment.

Findings and limits, study-wide: Within blood appeared most thyroid clonotypes that had expanded above 0.001.

TCR beta CDR3 region amplification was performed from RNA transcripts. HTBI primers were used for first-round RT-PCR of the TCR CDR3. TCRdb independently ran MiXCR on the multiplex PCR reads; one entry per CDR3 protein. The sample carries 300,000 to 350,000 distinct CDR3 sequences, around 16% recorded once. From germline, CDR1 is LGHDT and CDR2 YNNKEL (reference sequence). V was trimmed by 0 bases and J by 4 bases, leaving 9 bases between them. The CDR3 has 14 residues. Graves' hyperthyroidism was deemed stable given no ophthalmopathy progression within 18 months. Recently diagnosed hyperthyroidism of less than 2 months' duration affected patients aged 18 to 65. This clonotype was recorded at least ten times. Antigen unknown.

The chain uses TRBV3-1 and TRBJ1-1, with a possible D match to TRBD1 (5 bases). The origin of this receptor is a man younger than 45 with Graves' hyperthyroidism. Sequencing was done on a sample of blood. The CDR3 is CASSQEAGRTEAFF. CDR3 DNA sequence: TGTGCCAGCAGCCAAGAGGCGGGGCGCACTGAAGCTTTCTTT.